The 9 T cell receptor beta chains given below trace back to one sample, sequenced in a study of response to subunit inactivated influenza vaccine. TCRdb reanalysed the RT-PCR reads using MiXCR and keeps one entry per CDR3 protein. The table includes 530,000 or so distinct CDR3 sequences, approximately 12% detected once. The sample was PBMCs from blood, taken on the day of vaccination. All receptors come from a man aged 45-60 years who received an inactivated influenza vaccine.

This clonotype was observed many times. The CDR3 DNA reads as TGTGCCAGCAGCGTAGGGGTGGGGCAAGAGACCCAGTACTTC. Its translation: CASSVGVGQETQYF. The V and J genes are TRBV9 and TRBJ2-5; D gene ambiguous. The CDR3 is made up of 14 amino acids. The germline CDR1 and CDR2 sequences are SGDLS and YYNGEE. V shed 0 bases and J shed 2 bases, with 8 bases lying between them.

This clonotype was counted at least ten times. The chain is built from TRBV29-1 and TRBJ2-1, with 13 nucleotides matching TRBD2. Germline loops: CDR1 SQVTM, CDR2 ANQGSEA. The CDR3 sequence is 15 residues long. J gave up 9 bases and V 4 bases, and 9 bases lay outside the gene matches. The CDR3 region has the DNA TGCAGCGTTGCCGGACTAGCGGGAGTGGTCGTTGAGCAGTTCTTC. Its translation: CSVAGLAGVVVEQFF.

The rearrangement joins TRBV4-2 to TRBJ1-6; D gene unclear. Per germline, CDR1 LGHNA and CDR2 YNFKEQ. Trimming cost V 4 bases and J 2 bases, with 9 bases left between them. The CDR3 is made up of 15 amino acids. The CDR3 DNA reads as TGTGCCAGCAGCCCACAAGGGACCTATAATTCACCCCTCCACTTT. Protein product: CASSPQGTYNSPLHF.

This clonotype was observed a handful of times. The V gene is TRBV7-9, the J gene TRBJ2-5; a weak D match, TRBD1 (6 bases). Trimming pared 5 bases from V and 5 bases from J, leaving 15 bases between. The CDR3 covers 14 residues. CDR1 SEHNR and CDR2 FQNEAQ come from the germline V gene (reference sequence). This CDR3 reads CASSNRQVVETQYF. In DNA form, the CDR3 reads TGTGCCAGCAGCAACCGACAGGTCGTGGAGACCCAGTACTTC.

This clonotype was found a few times. This chain uses TRBV28 with TRBJ2-3; maybe TRBD2 (6 bases). Germline CDR1 reads MDHEN; CDR2 reads SYDVKM. Trimming shortened V by 4 bases and J by 1 base, and 9 bases separated the two germline ends. This CDR3 comprises 14 residues. CDR3 amino acids: CASSWGVRTDTQYF. CDR3 coding DNA: TGTGCCAGCAGTTGGGGGGTACGCACAGATACGCAGTATTTT.

The chain combines TRBV12-3 or TRBV12-4 with TRBJ2-7; 10 bases agree with TRBD1. This CDR3 is 15 amino acids long. J was trimmed by 0 bases and V by 9 bases; bases with no gene match: 8. CDR3 coding DNA: TGTGCCAGGAGACCGGGACAGGGGAACTCCTACGAGCAGTACTTC. Residues: CARRPGQGNSYEQYF.

At least ten counts were recorded for this clonotype. V and J are TRBV29-1 and TRBJ2-1; the D call may be TRBD1 or TRBD2 (5 bases each). The CDR3 is 12 residues long. The ends were cut back, 7 bases at V and 7 bases at J, with 14 bases in the middle. Germline loops: CDR1 SQVTM, CDR2 ANQGSEA. The CDR3 sequence: CSALGRFNEQFF. The DNA of the CDR3 is TGCAGCGCCCTGGGACGTTTTAATGAGCAGTTCTTC.

This clonotype was picked up a small number of times. The rearrangement links TRBV12-3 or TRBV12-4 to TRBJ1-1; possibly TRBD1 for D (5 bases). The CDR3 runs 15 residues. V lost 0 bases and J 5 bases, leaving 13 bases between the germline ends. As DNA, the CDR3 is TGTGCCAGCAGTTTAGCCGGCAGGGTCGGGACTGAAGCTTTCTTT. This sequence encodes CASSLAGRVGTEAFF.

This clonotype has a handful of counts. The rearrangement uses TRBV29-1 and TRBJ1-1; no clear D. V was shortened by 6 bases and J by 3 bases, with 14 bases between the two germline ends. CDR1 and CDR2 (germline): SQVTM, ANQGSEA. The CDR3 runs to 13 residues. The CDR3 DNA reads as TGCAGCGTCGGGAGCAATAAGGACACTGAAGCTTTCTTT. Encoded protein: CSVGSNKDTEAFF.